This T cell receptor (beta chain) was found in a study of T cells in Graves' hyperthyroidism and ophthalmopathy. Findings and limits, study-wide: In blood, most of the thyroid clonotypes expanded above 0.001 were also present. Model predictions of ophthalmopathy came a median about 6.3 months before onset.

Amplification of TCR beta CDR3 regions used RNA as the template. A set of HTBI primers served as the primers for a first-round RT-PCR of the TCR CDR3. TCRdb re-called the multiplex PCR reads through MiXCR, storing one row per CDR3 protein. Of a few hundred thousand distinct CDR3 sequences in the sample, around 16% were seen once. Of note for this clonotype: Its antigen is unknown.

The sequenced sample consisted of blood. The sequence was collected from a young woman with Graves' hyperthyroidism.

The CDR3 here is CASSQRGGTNEKLFF. The CDR3 DNA sequence: TGTGCCAGCAGCCAACGTGGAGGGACTAATGAAAAACTGTTTTTT. This rearrangement joins TRBV14 to TRBJ1-4, with D unclear. Germline CDR1 reads SGHDN; CDR2 reads FVKESK. V lost 2 bases to trimming and J lost 2 bases, with 9 bases between them. This CDR3 has 15 residues.